What follows are 28 T cell receptor beta chains derived from one specimen sequenced in a study of T cell responses to AZD1222 COVID-19 vaccine. The method was immunoSEQ multiplex PCR; TCRdb's version includes in-frame clones alone and lacks a portion of them. The sample has 110,000 or so clones, 88% seen once. The source material was peripheral blood, sampled on day 0 of AZD1222 vaccination. All receptors derive from an adult in good health.

CDR3: CASEIQGNTEAFF. CDR3 bases: TGTGCCAGCGAGATACAGGGGAACACTGAAGCTTTCTTT. V and J are TRBV12-3 or TRBV12-4 and TRBJ1-1, with a weak D call TRBD1 (6 bases). V gave up 8 bases and J gave up 1 base, with 11 bases separating them. This CDR3 is built from 13 residues.

V usage is TRBV24-1 and J usage is TRBJ2-3, with TRBD2 matching 10 bases. The CDR3 is made up of 16 amino acids. V was clipped by 4 bases and J by 5 bases; unmatched bases: 8. Germline CDR1 is KGHDR and CDR2 is SFDVKD. In nucleotides, the CDR3 is TGTGCCACCAGTGACCGTCTAGCGGGAGCTCGAGATACGCAGTATTTT. Translated: CATSDRLAGARDTQYF.

Written as DNA, the CDR3 is TGTGCCACCAGTGATTTGGGGGACAGGGACCACAATGAGCAGTTCTTC. It translates to CATSDLGDRDHNEQFF. V is TRBV24-1 and J is TRBJ2-1; 9 bases align to TRBD1. The germline V gene encodes CDR1 KGHDR and CDR2 SFDVKD. The CDR3 length is 16 residues. V shed 0 bases and J 5 bases; nucleotides not matched to a gene: 4.

The chain couples TRBV28 to TRBJ1-5; a possible D gene is TRBD1 (5 bases). Germline V lookup: CDR1 MDHEN, CDR2 SYDVKM. The CDR3 is 16 amino acids. The V end was cut by 4 bases, the J end by 8 bases, with 21 bases between. Here the CDR3 reads CASSSMGTVNLEPQHF. As DNA, the CDR3 is TGTGCCAGCAGTTCAATGGGGACCGTAAATCTCGAGCCCCAGCATTTT.

The rearrangement joins TRBV16 to TRBJ1-5; possibly TRBD1 for D (6 bases). Germline V lookup: CDR1 KGHSY, CDR2 FQNENV. The CDR3 extends over 16 amino acids. Trimming pared 0 bases from V and 2 bases from J, leaving 11 bases between. CDR3 sequence: CASSQSGGGGNQPQHF. The CDR3 region has the DNA TGTGCCAGCAGCCAATCGGGGGGCGGGGGCAATCAGCCCCAGCATTTT.

The chain is built from TRBV7-2 and TRBJ2-7, with a tentative D call TRBD1 (6 bases). This CDR3 contains 16 residues. The germline CDR1 and CDR2 sequences are SGHTA and FQGNSA. Trimming took 1 base from V and 3 from J, leaving 16 bases between them. The chain's CDR3 is CASSLDPAGAFYEQYF. The CDR3 DNA sequence: TGTGCCAGCAGCTTAGACCCGGCAGGGGCTTTCTACGAGCAGTACTTC.

The gene calls are TRBV30 and TRBJ2-2; D call uncertain. There are 13 residues in the CDR3. Germline-derived CDR1 and CDR2 are GTSNPN and SVGIG (reference sequence). Trimming stripped 0 bases from V and 8 bases from J, with 10 bases between. The CDR3 DNA follows: TGTGCCTGGAGTGTACAGCGCGTGGGGGAGCTGTTTTTT. This encodes CAWSVQRVGELFF.

This chain connects TRBV11-2 to TRBJ2-5, with D tentatively TRBD2 (6 bases). V was shortened by 0 bases and J by 3 bases, with 11 bases between the two germline ends. CDR1 SGHAT and CDR2 FQNNGV come from the germline V gene. The CDR3 loop spans 15 amino acids. The CDR3 spells CASSLDLGGKETQYF. CDR3 nucleotide sequence: TGTGCCAGCAGCTTAGATCTTGGGGGGAAAGAGACCCAGTACTTC.

J is TRBJ1-1 and V is TRBV6-1; D ambiguous. The CDR3 contains 14 residues. Trimming removed 3 bases at V and 5 bases at J, with 13 bases between. Germline CDR1 MNHNS, CDR2 SASEGT. Written as DNA, the CDR3 is TGTGCCAGCAGTGAGCCAGCGCCTGGGACTGAAGCTTTCTTT. Its protein is CASSEPAPGTEAFF.

The chain carries TRBV9 and TRBJ2-7; D gene unclear. This CDR3 region has 13 residues. V lost 0 bases to trimming and J lost 7 bases, with 11 bases between them. Germline-derived CDR1 and CDR2 are SGDLS and YYNGEE. The CDR3 coding sequence is TGTGCCAGCAGCGTAGGTGATTGGGAAGAGCAGTACTTC. Translation: CASSVGDWEEQYF.

V gene TRBV6-1 combines with J gene TRBJ1-1; no reliable D call. The CDR3 covers 13 residues. V was trimmed by 2 bases and J by 3 bases, leaving 7 bases between them. CDR1 and CDR2 (germline): MNHNS, SASEGT. The CDR3 bases are TGTGCCAGCAGTGAAACGAAGCACACTGAAGCTTTCTTT. It specifies CASSETKHTEAFF.

This sequence joins TRBV7-6 and TRBJ2-5; D gene unclear. Trimming removed 3 bases at V and 0 bases at J, with 11 bases between. CDR3 size: 15 residues. Germline V gives CDR1 SGHVS, CDR2 FNYEAQ. CDR3 in DNA: TGTGCCAGCAGCTTTAGTAGTAACTACCAAGAGACCCAGTACTTC. It yields the protein CASSFSSNYQETQYF.

The chain employs TRBV3-1 (or the pseudogene TRBV3-2) and TRBJ2-2; no clear D gene. From germline, CDR1 is LGHDT and CDR2 YNNKEL (reference sequence). The CDR3 has 13 residues. V was clipped by 0 bases and J by 4 bases, with 3 bases between them. CDR3 nucleotides: TGTGCCAGCAGCCAAGACAGCACCGGGGAGCTGTTTTTT. Translating gives CASSQDSTGELFF.

The chain joins TRBV28 to TRBJ1-1; 7 bases map to TRBD1. Unmatched junction bases numbered 3, after V lost 7 bases and J lost 4 bases. The CDR3 extends over 12 amino acids. Germline V gives CDR1 MDHEN, CDR2 SYDVKM. The CDR3 is CASKQGITEAFF. For the CDR3, the DNA is TGTGCCAGCAAACAGGGGATCACTGAAGCTTTCTTT.

This clone was detected only once. The chain uses TRBV10-3 and TRBJ2-1; 14 nucleotides line up with TRBD2. Germline CDR1 is ENHRY and CDR2 is SYGVKD. V gave up 6 bases and J gave up 0 bases; unmatched junction bases: 4. The CDR3 is 17 residues long. The CDR3 protein is CAIRKTSGRASYNEQFF. The CDR3 DNA follows: TGTGCCATCAGGAAGACTAGCGGGAGGGCCTCCTACAATGAGCAGTTCTTC.

V and J are TRBV5-4 and TRBJ2-3; 10 nucleotides agree with TRBD2. Germline V gene lookup returns CDR1 SGHNT and CDR2 YYREEE (reference sequence). This CDR3 is built from 17 residues. With V trimmed by 1 base and J by 0 bases, 5 bases remained unmatched. CDR3: CASSLLTSGTSTDTQYF. The CDR3 coding sequence is TGTGCCAGCAGCTTGCTCACTAGCGGGACGAGCACAGATACGCAGTATTTT.

This clone was recorded only once. J is TRBJ2-7 and V is TRBV5-1, with D hard to call. Germline-derived CDR1 and CDR2 are SGHRS and YFSETQ. The germline V and J ends were trimmed by 7 bases and 5 bases, with 10 bases remaining between them. The CDR3 runs to 11 residues. As DNA, the CDR3 is TGCGCCAGCGGATCTAGTAACGAGCAGTACTTC. Its protein product is CASGSSNEQYF. The variable domain in full, completed from reference TRBV5-1 and TRBJ2-7, reads KAGVTQTPRYLIKTRGQQVTLSCSPISGHRSVSWYQQTPGQGLQFLFEYFSETQRNKGNFPGRFSGRQFSNSRSEMNVSTLELGDSALYLCASGSSNEQYFGPGTRLTVT.

The rearrangement joins TRBV5-5 to TRBJ1-5; possibly TRBD1 for D (5 bases). The CDR3 runs to 14 residues. V was clipped by 4 bases and J by 2 bases, with 10 bases between them. The germline CDR1 and CDR2 sequences are SGHKS and YYEKEE (reference sequence). Here the CDR3 DNA reads TGTGCCAGCAGCCGGGACCTTGGCAATCAGCCCCAGCATTTT. Protein product: CASSRDLGNQPQHF. The full variable domain, rest sourced from reference TRBV5-5 and TRBJ1-5, is DAGVTQSPTHLIKTRGQQVTLRCSPISGHKSVSWYQQVLGQGPQFIFQYYEKEERGRGNFPDRFSARQFPNYSSELNVNALLLGDSALYLCASSRDLGNQPQHFGDGTRLSIL.

In this sample, this clone turned up a few times. CDR3 residues: CASSQDSGDGNEKLFF. CDR3 bases: TGCGCCAGCAGCCAAGATTCTGGAGACGGCAATGAAAAACTGTTTTTT. The rearrangement joins TRBV4-3 to TRBJ1-4, with D unresolved. The CDR3 runs 16 residues. Deletions cut 0 bases from V and 5 bases from J, with 13 bases between. Germline V lookup: CDR1 LGHNA, CDR2 YSLEER.

Here the CDR3 DNA reads TGCGCCAGCAGTTCCCGGGATAACTATGGCTACACCTTC. Translating gives CASSSRDNYGYTF. This chain joins TRBV5-1 and TRBJ1-2; D unresolved. This CDR3 has 13 residues. V shed 5 bases and J shed 1 base, with 9 bases lying between them. The germline CDR1 and CDR2 sequences are SGHRS and YFSETQ.

The chain uses TRBV4-1 and TRBJ2-7; D is ambiguous. Looked up from germline, CDR1 is MGHRA and CDR2 is YSYEKL. The CDR3 covers 16 residues. The ends were cut back, 0 bases at V and 0 bases at J, with 12 bases in the middle. CDR3 protein: CASSQDGSKTSYEQYF. DNA for the CDR3: TGCGCCAGCAGCCAAGATGGTTCTAAGACCTCCTACGAGCAGTACTTC.

CDR3 residues: CASSPTGGSYEQYF. In DNA, the CDR3 is TGTGCCAGCTCACCCACAGGGGGCTCCTACGAGCAGTACTTC. V is TRBV18 and J is TRBJ2-7, with 8 bases identical to TRBD1. The V gene's germline CDR1 is KGHSH and CDR2 LQKENI. The CDR3 contains 14 residues. V dropped 3 bases and J dropped 0; count of bases not matched to a gene: 1.

This clone appeared once. The chain recombines TRBV24-1 with TRBJ2-1, with D unclear. CDR3 length: 14 amino acids. The V end lost 2 bases, the J end lost 9 bases, and 13 bases lay between the germline ends. Looked up from germline, CDR1 is KGHDR and CDR2 is SFDVKD. For the CDR3, the DNA is TGTGCCACCAGTGATTCCGCTTCGTGGGGTGAGCAGTTCTTC. Protein sequence: CATSDSASWGEQFF.

The chain carries TRBV19 and TRBJ2-7; tentatively, D is TRBD1 (6 bases). V was trimmed by 5 bases and J by 4 bases, leaving 9 bases between them. This CDR3 is built from 12 residues. Germline values: CDR1 LNHDA, CDR2 SQIVND (reference sequence). CDR3 coding DNA: TGTGCCAGTAGTGCCACAGGGTACGAGCAGTACTTC. Translated, it gives CASSATGYEQYF. The whole variable domain, filled in from reference TRBV19 and TRBJ2-7, reads DGGITQSPKYLFRKEGQNVTLSCEQNLNHDAMYWYRQDPGQGLRLIYYSQIVNDFQKGDIAEGYSVSREKKESFPLTVTSAQKNPTAFYLCASSATGYEQYFGPGTRLTVT.

The gene calls are TRBV7-9 and TRBJ1-4; D is unclear. This CDR3 is built from 15 residues. Trimming left V 1 base short and J 0 bases short, with 6 bases between. Germline V gives CDR1 SEHNR, CDR2 FQNEAQ (reference sequence). CDR3 protein: CASSLGSATNEKLFF. CDR3 bases: TGTGCCAGCAGCTTAGGCAGTGCAACTAATGAAAAACTGTTTTTT. The full variable domain, with the rest looked up from reference TRBV7-9 and TRBJ1-4, is DTGVSQNPRHKITKRGQNVTFRCDPISEHNRLYWYRQTLGQGPEFLTYFQNEAQLEKSRLLSDRFSAERPKGSFSTLEIQRTEQGDSAMYLCASSLGSATNEKLFFGSGTQLSVL.

J is TRBJ2-7 and V is TRBV7-9; TRBD2 agrees at 11 bases. Germline trimming cut 0 bases from V and 4 bases from J; bases unmatched to any gene: 5. The CDR3 runs to 16 residues. Germline values: CDR1 SEHNR, CDR2 FQNEAQ (reference sequence). In nucleotides, the CDR3 is TGTGCCAGCAGCTTAGCCGCTAGCGGGAGGATTTACGAGCAGTACTTC. As protein: CASSLAASGRIYEQYF.

V usage is TRBV5-1 and J usage is TRBJ2-7, with 12 nucleotides matching TRBD2. The CDR3 has 15 residues. CDR1 and CDR2 from the germline V gene are SGHRS and YFSETQ. J gave up 3 bases and V 3 bases, and 4 bases lay outside the gene matches. The CDR3, as DNA: TGCGCCAGCAGCTCGTCTAGCGGGAGGGACTACGAGCAGTACTTC. Amino acids: CASSSSSGRDYEQYF.

The genes are TRBV27 and TRBJ1-4; D ambiguous. This CDR3 spans 16 amino acids. Germline V lookup: CDR1 MNHEY, CDR2 SMNVEV (reference sequence). The V end was cut by 6 bases, the J end by 6 bases, with 20 bases between. The CDR3 loop is CASSPRGLGRDEKLFF. DNA of the CDR3: TGTGCCAGCAGCCCCCGCGGTTTGGGTCGAGATGAAAAACTGTTTTTT.